This T cell receptor beta chain is drawn from a study of response to subunit inactivated influenza vaccine. About this clonotype itself: What it binds is not known.

Study-wide results and caveats: After each seasonal influenza vaccination, few new T cells are recruited, the authors suggested.

TCRdb fed the RT-PCR reads into MiXCR, producing one record per CDR3 protein. The table shows about 650,000 distinct CDR3 sequences, with 14% occurring only once. V gave up 4 bases and J gave up 7 bases; unmatched junction bases: 11. The length of the CDR3 is 16 residues. Germline V gene sequence: CDR1 MNHEY, CDR2 SMNVEV (reference sequence). This receptor was taken from a man aged 50 to 60 who received an inactivated influenza vaccine. Sequencing was performed on PBMCs from blood, taken 14 to 15 days before vaccination. The chain combines TRBV27 with TRBJ2-1; TRBD2 matches at 9 bases. CDR3 DNA: TGTGCCAGCAGTTCGGTAGCGGGGGTAATGGGGAATGAGCAGTTCTTC. Protein sequence: CASSSVAGVMGNEQFF.